This is a list of T cell receptor beta chains from one sample in a study of CD8 T cells in Susac syndrome. TCRdb reanalysed the immunoSEQ multiplex PCR reads using MiXCR and keeps one entry per CDR3 protein. This table holds about 300,000 distinct CDR3 sequences, 89% found once. The material sequenced was CD8+ T cells from PBMCs. The receptors shown here come from a human donor with multiple sclerosis. CDR3s include the opening cysteine and the closing phenylalanine or tryptophan. Fields, in order: clone size, V gene, D gene, J gene, CDR3 DNA, CDR3 protein. D genes are given only for firm matches. Clone size is shown for a subset of rows, as once, few, many or a class of expanded clone.

NA	TRBV20-1	NA	TRBJ1-5	TGCAGTGCTCCCGGGCGGGCCAATCAGCCCCAGCATTTT	CSAPGRANQPQHF
NA	TRBV15	NA	TRBJ2-1	TGTGCCACCAGCAGAGATCTTAAGCTCACCTTTTTGTATGAGCAGTTCTTC	CATSRDLKLTFLYEQFF
NA	TRBV3-1	NA	TRBJ2-2	TGTGCCAGCAGCCAAGGGGCCCTGAACACCGGGGAGCTGTTTTTT	CASSQGALNTGELFF
NA	TRBV12-3/TRBV12-4	TRBD2	TRBJ2-1	TGTGCCAGCCACAGCGGGGGGGCCGGTGGTGAGCAGTTCTTC	CASHSGGAGGEQFF
NA	TRBV6-2/TRBV6-3	NA	TRBJ2-7	TGTGCCAGCACCGACGAGAACAGGGTTAACTACGAGCAGTACTTC	CASTDENRVNYEQYF
NA	TRBV7-9	NA	TRBJ2-5	TGTGCCAGCAGCTCCCCTTACTGGTTCCAGTACTTC	CASSSPYWFQYF
NA	TRBV20-1	NA	TRBJ2-7	TGCAGTGCGTTCCCAGCGGGCTCAATTTACGAGCAGTACTTC	CSAFPAGSIYEQYF
NA	TRBV28	NA	TRBJ2-1	TGTGCCAGCAGTTTCCAGGGGCAGGGCAATGAGCAGTTCTTC	CASSFQGQGNEQFF
NA	TRBV3-1	NA	TRBJ2-7	TGTGCCAGCAGCCAAGTGGGACTCCCCTACGAGCAGTACTTC	CASSQVGLPYEQYF
NA	TRBV29-1	TRBD1	TRBJ2-7	TGCAGCGCCGGGGACAGTCAAAGGGGGAACGAGCAGTACTTC	CSAGDSQRGNEQYF
NA	TRBV6-2/TRBV6-3	NA	TRBJ2-7	TGTGCCAGCAGACTCGGGGGCTCCTACGAGCAGTACTTC	CASRLGGSYEQYF
NA	TRBV30	TRBD2	TRBJ2-7	TGTGCCTGGAGTGTACAACCTAGCGGGAACTACGAGCAGTACTTC	CAWSVQPSGNYEQYF
NA	TRBV27	TRBD1	TRBJ2-7	TGTGCCAGCAGTTTATCCCGGACAGGGACCTACGAGCAGTACTTC	CASSLSRTGTYEQYF
NA	TRBV16	NA	TRBJ2-5	TGTGCCAGCGTCCCGACCCCGACCGGAGAGACCCAGTACTTC	CASVPTPTGETQYF
NA	TRBV12-3/TRBV12-4	NA	TRBJ2-7	TGTGCCAGCAGTTTTGCAGGGATGGGCGAGCAGTACTTC	CASSFAGMGEQYF
NA	TRBV19	TRBD1	TRBJ2-1	TGTGCCAGTAGGCCCGCGACCAGGGGGCTTTACAATGAGCAGTTCTTC	CASRPATRGLYNEQFF
NA	TRBV6-6	NA	TRBJ2-1	TGTGCCAGCAGTTGGGGGCGGGAGTTCTACAATGAGCAGTTCTTC	CASSWGREFYNEQFF
NA	TRBV14	TRBD2	TRBJ2-1	TGTGCCAGCAGCCAAGACCCCCGACTAGCGGGGGACAATGAGCAGTTCTTC	CASSQDPRLAGDNEQFF
NA	TRBV7-2	NA	TRBJ2-7	TGTGCCAGAAAAAGGATTAAAGGGGGCTACGAGCAGTACTTC	CARKRIKGGYEQYF
once	TRBV6-5	NA	TRBJ1-3	TGTGCCAGCAGTTACTCGAGCTCTGGAAACACCATATATTTT	CASSYSSSGNTIYF
NA	TRBV13	TRBD1	TRBJ2-7	TGTGCCAGCAGCCGGGGACAGGGGAGCTCCTACGAGCAGTACTTC	CASSRGQGSSYEQYF
few	TRBV6-5	NA	TRBJ2-7	TGTGCCAGCAGTTACTCGTCCGGGAGCTCCTACGAGCAGTACTTC	CASSYSSGSSYEQYF
NA	TRBV7-3	TRBD1	TRBJ2-3	TGTGCCAGCAGCGCCGGGACAGGGGTGGGAGATACGCAGTATTTT	CASSAGTGVGDTQYF
NA	TRBV20-1	NA	TRBJ2-3	TGCAATGCACAGAAAGGCACAGATACGCAGTATTTT	CNAQKGTDTQYF
NA	TRBV4-3	NA	TRBJ1-1	TGCGCCAGCAGCCCCGACAGATCCATGGGGTACACTGAAGCTTTCTTT	CASSPDRSMGYTEAFF
NA	TRBV6-2/TRBV6-3	NA	TRBJ2-7	TGTGCCAGCAGTTTCTTGACTAGCTACGAGCAGTACTTC	CASSFLTSYEQYF
NA	TRBV3-1	NA	TRBJ2-1	TGTGCCAGCAGCCAAGATCAGGGGGGGGGCTACAATGAGCAGTTCTTC	CASSQDQGGGYNEQFF
NA	TRBV4-3	NA	TRBJ1-1	TGCGCCAGCAGCCAAGCTCATCAGTTTGGGCAGGGGACTGAAGCTTTCTTT	CASSQAHQFGQGTEAFF
NA	TRBV27	NA	TRBJ1-1	TGTGCCAGCAGTTTAAGGGGGTTGGCTGAAGCTTTCTTT	CASSLRGLAEAFF
NA	TRBV19	NA	TRBJ1-1	TGTGCCAGTAGTATAGGTACGCGGGCAGGCACTGAAGCTTTCTTT	CASSIGTRAGTEAFF
NA	TRBV28	NA	TRBJ2-2	TGTGCCAGCAGTTCTCGGACAGTGGTGAACACCGGGGAGCTGTTTTTT	CASSSRTVVNTGELFF
NA	TRBV28	NA	TRBJ2-3	TGTGCCAGCAGTTTCCCCATCGCCCTCCGGACGACAGTTCCTCATGGTACGCAGTATTTT	CASSFPIALRTTVPHGTQYF
NA	TRBV30	TRBD2	TRBJ2-7	TGTGCCTCCGTGGATAGAGTCGGGGGGAATCCTCACTCCTACGAGCAGTACTTC	CASVDRVGGNPHSYEQYF
NA	TRBV2	NA	TRBJ2-3	TGTGCCAGTACCGGCGGCACCACAGATACGCAGTATTTT	CASTGGTTDTQYF
NA	TRBV5-1	NA	TRBJ2-7	TGCGCCAGCAGCTTGTCGCCGGGTCGCCAGGGAAGCTCCTACGAGCAGTACTTC	CASSLSPGRQGSSYEQYF
once	TRBV19	NA	TRBJ1-5	TGTGCCAGTAGTATAGATCTTTGGGCGATCAATCAGCCCCAGCATTTT	CASSIDLWAINQPQHF
NA	TRBV27	TRBD1	TRBJ2-2	TGTGCCAGCAGTTGGACAGGGATTAACACCGGGGAGCTGTTTTTT	CASSWTGINTGELFF
NA	TRBV29-1	NA	TRBJ1-4	TGCAGCGTTGAATATCGAGGGAGTGAAAAACTGTTTTTT	CSVEYRGSEKLFF
NA	TRBV5-6	NA	TRBJ1-1	TGTGCCAGCAGCTTGCCATGGCGGATGAACACTGAAGCTTTCTTT	CASSLPWRMNTEAFF
NA	TRBV27	TRBD1	TRBJ1-1	TGTGCCAGCAGTTTATCGACAGGGGGTATGAACACTGAAGCTTTCTTT	CASSLSTGGMNTEAFF
NA	TRBV27	NA	TRBJ2-1	TGTGCCAGCAGTTGGGGGCTTTTTAATGAGCAGTTCTTC	CASSWGLFNEQFF
NA	TRBV3-1	TRBD1	TRBJ1-1	TGTGCCAGCAGCCAAGGACAGGGGTTGATGAACACTGAAGCTTTCTTT	CASSQGQGLMNTEAFF
NA	TRBV4-1	NA	TRBJ1-1	TGCGCCAGCAGTTCCGGGACATTGAACACTGAAGCTTTCTTT	CASSSGTLNTEAFF
NA	TRBV7-6	TRBD2	TRBJ2-3	TGTGCCAGCACCTTGGGGGGAGGGCGTAACACAGATACGCAGTATTTT	CASTLGGGRNTDTQYF
once	TRBV27	NA	TRBJ2-7	TGTGCCAGCACCGTGACTAGGGACGAGCAGTACTTC	CASTVTRDEQYF